Below, one TCR beta chain is given with its context. Its antigen remains unidentified. Data came from immunoSEQ multiplex PCR; TCRdb stores just in-frame clones and leaves some out. This table has 100,000 or so clones, 75% to 90% appearing once. The record originates from a study of T cell responses to AZD1222 COVID-19 vaccine. Notes on the study in general: Nearly half of the spike-specific TCRs reportedly recognize variant regions that carry no mutations.

Germline CDR1 MDHEN, CDR2 SYDVKM. Trimming removed 5 bases from V and 4 bases from J; junction bases left unmatched: 11. This CDR3 is 16 amino acids long. This TCR was recovered from an adult who received the AZD1222 COVID-19 vaccine. The material sequenced was peripheral blood, taken 28 days after the second AZD1222 dose. V gene TRBV28 combines with J gene TRBJ2-1, with 7 bases fitting TRBD1. The CDR3 sequence is CASSGTDPGQYNEQFF. For the CDR3, the DNA is TGTGCCAGCAGTGGGACGGACCCGGGACAGTACAATGAGCAGTTCTTC.